The clone carrying this T cell receptor (beta chain) has a handful of counts. No antigen is known for it. CDR1 is LGHNA, CDR2 YSLEER, per germline. CDR3 length: 16 amino acids. Losses at the gene ends were 2 bases for V and 6 bases for J; bases not matched to a gene: 8. Researchers made TCR cDNA using 5'RACE template switching, and this step added a universal primer site and UMIs. Each CDR3 protein gets one entry after TCRdb re-called the 5' RACE reads with MiXCR. The repertoire includes about 360,000 distinct CDR3 sequences, approximately 6% of them detected once, and 15% sits in the top ten. These data come from a study of T cells after yellow fever vaccination. Study-wide results and caveats: Though it reached lower strength, the secondary response hit its peak faster, day 5 versus 15.

The origin of this receptor is a young man who received the YFV17D yellow fever vaccine. The V and J genes are TRBV4-3 and TRBJ2-4, with TRBD1 matching over 9 bases. The sample was PBMCs, taken 5 days after the yellow fever booster vaccination. CDR3: CASSQLMTGGRNIQYF. CDR3 bases: TGCGCCAGCAGCCAACTAATGACAGGGGGTAGAAACATTCAGTACTTC.